This T cell receptor beta chain was retrieved from a study of human T cells and chemical hapten exposure. Study overall: Diphenylcyclopropenone doses were given weekly to the scalps of patients across the approximately 24-week study. Patch tests put 0.01% DPC on the upper back, and the results were checked at 6 days.

This CDR3 contains 16 residues. Germline values: CDR1 MNHNY, CDR2 SVGAGI (reference sequence). Losses at the gene ends were 6 bases for V and 2 bases for J; bases not matched to a gene: 7. Time point of the sample: patch test 2, 6 weeks after DPC sensitization. The treatment was: therapeutic diphenylcyclopropenone sensitization with weekly scalp DPC. Patients had alopecia, were aged 18 to 70, and were not pregnant. The library put unique molecular identifiers onto individual cDNA molecules. TCRdb re-derived calls from the RACE reads in MiXCR, one entry per CDR3 protein. The table has roughly 380,000 distinct CDR3 sequences, around 6% seen once; the top ten hold 4.5% to 6%.

V is TRBV6-6 and J is TRBJ2-2; 9 positions match TRBD2. Here the sequenced sample was whole blood, taken in connection with sensitization to the hapten diphenylcyclopropenone (DPC). The clonotype originates from a woman between 18 and 30 years old with alopecia areata. Some clones in this sample may be carry-over from other donors' samples. Written as DNA, the CDR3 is TGTGCCAGCAGGCCCCCCGGGACTAGCAACACCGGGGAGCTGTTTTTT. Amino acids: CASRPPGTSNTGELFF.